Presented here are 26 T cell receptor beta chains from one specimen sequenced in a study of T-cell memory formation after mild COVID-19. Using its own MiXCR run on the 5' RACE reads, TCRdb lists one record per CDR3 protein. The table has approximately 200,000 distinct CDR3 sequences, 16% seen once. Sequenced sample: PBMCs or a T cell subset sorted from them (not recorded which). These receptor sequences come from an adult woman who had mild COVID-19 (a few samples of this study predate the infection). Cell type and time point are not known.

In its sample, this clonotype was seen many times. The chain uses TRBV7-2 and TRBJ2-1, with D possibly matching TRBD2 (6 bases). Germline CDR1 is SGHTA and CDR2 is FQGNSA. The CDR3 runs 14 residues. V gave up 0 bases and J gave up 5 bases, with 8 bases separating them. The CDR3 region has the DNA TGTGCCAGCAGCTTAGCGTGGACTAACAATGAGCAGTTCTTC. Residues: CASSLAWTNNEQFF.

Only a few counts were recorded for this clonotype. The chain employs TRBV12-3 or TRBV12-4 and TRBJ2-3; D remains unclear. V was shortened by 5 bases and J by 8 bases, with 14 bases between the two germline ends. This CDR3 comprises 13 residues. The CDR3 nucleotides are TGTGCCAGCAGTAATTTCGAAACGGGTACGCAGTATTTT. It encodes CASSNFETGTQYF.

This clonotype was detected only a few times. The CDR3 here is CASSSRDRVNEQYF. In DNA, the CDR3 is TGCGCCAGCAGCTCCCGGGACAGGGTTAACGAGCAGTACTTC. The chain couples TRBV5-1 to TRBJ2-7; 9 bases agree with TRBD1. Germline CDR1 and CDR2: SGHRS and YFSETQ. The ends lost 3 bases at V and 5 bases at J; junction bases unmatched: 6. The CDR3 contains 14 residues. Based on the CDR3 plus reference TRBV5-1 and TRBJ2-7, the full variable domain is KAGVTQTPRYLIKTRGQQVTLSCSPISGHRSVSWYQQTPGQGLQFLFEYFSETQRNKGNFPGRFSGRQFSNSRSEMNVSTLELGDSALYLCASSSRDRVNEQYFGPGTRLTVT.

On this clonotype itself: No conserved phenylalanine or tryptophan ends this CDR3, so it is likely a read error. The gene calls are TRBV11-3 and TRBJ2-1; 9 bases map to TRBD2. Trimming removed 2 bases from V and 7 bases from J; junction bases left unmatched: 9. CDR1 is SGHNT, CDR2 YENEEA, per germline. This CDR3 has 16 amino acids. CDR3 sequence: CASSLLAGGRGNEQFL. In DNA form, the CDR3 reads TGTGCCAGCAGCTTATTGGCGGGAGGGCGAGGGAATGAGCAGTTCTTA.

The J gene is TRBJ2-1, the V gene TRBV10-3; D is possibly TRBD2 (6 bases). This CDR3 has 16 amino acids. CDR1 ENHRY and CDR2 SYGVKD come from the germline V gene. V was cut by 3 bases and J by 0 bases, with 12 bases left in between. This CDR3 reads CAISDTSLGSYNEQFF. The CDR3 DNA reads as TGTGCCATCAGTGACACTAGCTTGGGCTCCTACAATGAGCAGTTCTTC.

This chain links TRBV4-1 with TRBJ2-1; 14 bases fit TRBD2. The germline gives CDR1 MGHRA, CDR2 YSYEKL. The CDR3 is 17 amino acids. Germline trimming cut 3 bases from V and 8 bases from J; bases unmatched to any gene: 9. The CDR3 DNA reads as TGCGCCAGCAGCCAGGCCGGGACTAGCGGGGGTCTCGATGAGCAGTTCTTC. Translated: CASSQAGTSGGLDEQFF.

This clonotype was observed a handful of times. This chain connects TRBV7-2 to TRBJ1-5; D remains ambiguous. Germline assignment: CDR1 SGHTA and CDR2 FQGNSA. Deletions cut 0 bases from V and 3 bases from J, with 12 bases between. This CDR3 spans 16 amino acids. CDR3 sequence: CASSLATFDTNQPQHF. The DNA for the CDR3 is TGTGCCAGCAGCTTAGCGACCTTCGACACCAATCAGCCCCAGCATTTT.

V and J are TRBV18 and TRBJ1-2; D perhaps matches TRBD1 (6 bases). The CDR3 runs 12 residues. From germline, CDR1 is KGHSH and CDR2 LQKENI. V lost 5 bases, J lost 8 bases, and 12 bases lay in between. The CDR3 bases are TGTGCCAGCTCAGACAACAGGGACGGCTACACCTTC. This codes for CASSDNRDGYTF.

This chain connects TRBV18 to TRBJ2-5; D perhaps matches TRBD2 (7 bases). The CDR3 consists of 16 residues. The V and J ends lost 0 bases and 2 bases respectively, with 13 bases between them. Germline lookup yields CDR1 KGHSH and CDR2 LQKENI. The CDR3 bases are TGTGCCAGCTCACCACCTGTGCGGGGGACACAAGAGACCCAGTACTTC. Its translation: CASSPPVRGTQETQYF. Complete variable domain (other parts from reference TRBV18 and TRBJ2-5): NAGVMQNPRHLVRRRGQEARLRCSPMKGHSHVYWYRQLPEEGLKFMVYLQKENIIDESGMPKERFSAEFPKEGPSILRIQQVVRGDSAAYFCASSPPVRGTQETQYFGPGTRLLVL.

Details on this clonotype: Sequence at one end of the junction differs from germline and may be a read error. This rearrangement joins TRBV7-3 to TRBJ2-3; 9 positions agree with TRBD2. The CDR3 consists of 15 residues. CDR1 is SGHTA, CDR2 FQGTGA, per germline. CDR3 loop: CASSLTSGLTDTQYF. The CDR3 region has the DNA TGTGCCAGCAGTTTAACTAGCGGGCTGACAGATACGCAGTATTTT.

This clonotype was recorded a few times. The J gene is TRBJ1-2, the V gene TRBV12-3 or TRBV12-4, with no clear D. The CDR3 totals 13 residues. V lost 3 bases and J 6 bases, leaving 11 bases between the germline ends. The CDR3 nucleotides read TGTGCCAGCAGTTTCGGCAGGCGCCATGGCTACACCTTC. It translates to CASSFGRRHGYTF.

The J gene is TRBJ2-7, the V gene TRBV7-3; TRBD2 agrees at 14 bases. In germline, CDR1 is SGHTA, CDR2 FQGTGA. The CDR3 extends over 18 amino acids. The V and J ends lost 5 bases and 2 bases, in that order; junction bases with no gene match: 11. As DNA, the CDR3 is TGTGCCAGCAGCCAAGGAGGACTAGCGGGAGGATACCCCTACGAGCAGTACTTC. It is translated as CASSQGGLAGGYPYEQYF.

The chain has TRBV12-3 or TRBV12-4 and TRBJ2-1; 13 nucleotides align to TRBD2. The CDR3 sequence is 14 residues long. The V segment lost 3 bases and the J segment 9 bases; nucleotides outside the gene matches: 2. Here the CDR3 reads CASSFGLAGAEQFF. The DNA for the CDR3 is TGTGCCAGCAGTTTTGGACTAGCGGGAGCTGAGCAGTTCTTC.

V is TRBV15 and J is TRBJ2-7, with D possibly being TRBD1 (6 bases). Trimming took 0 bases from V and 3 from J, leaving 18 bases between them. This CDR3 has 17 amino acids. Germline V gene lookup returns CDR1 LNHNV and CDR2 YYDKDF (reference sequence). The CDR3 sequence: CATSRDLLRDKDYEQYF. CDR3 DNA: TGTGCCACCAGCAGAGACCTCCTCCGGGACAAAGACTACGAGCAGTACTTC. The full variable domain, its missing parts supplied by reference TRBV15 and TRBJ2-7, is DAMVIQNPRYQVTQFGKPVTLSCSQTLNHNVMYWYQQKSSQAPKLLFHYYDKDFNNEADTPDNFQSRRPNTSFCFLDIRSPGLGDTAMYLCATSRDLLRDKDYEQYFGPGTRLTVT.

The CDR3 here is CASSLARRGVAAFF. For the CDR3, the DNA is TGTGCCAGCAGCTTAGCTAGGCGCGGAGTGGCAGCTTTCTTT. The rearrangement uses TRBV7-9 and TRBJ1-1; D gene unclear. Trimming removed 0 bases at V and 10 bases at J, with 15 bases between. This CDR3 has 14 residues. CDR1 and CDR2 (germline): SEHNR, FQNEAQ (reference sequence).

This chain connects TRBV12-3 or TRBV12-4 to TRBJ1-1; no clear D gene. Trimming shortened V by 3 bases and J by 1 base, and 12 bases separated the two germline ends. The CDR3 has 15 residues. CDR3 DNA sequence: TGTGCCAGCAGTTTCTACCCGGTTTCGAACACTGAAGCTTTCTTT. Its translation: CASSFYPVSNTEAFF.

The chain combines TRBV29-1 with TRBJ1-2; D is uncertain. Germline lookup yields CDR1 SQVTM and CDR2 ANQGSEA. This CDR3 is 13 amino acids long. The V and J ends lost 1 base and 0 bases respectively, with 6 bases between them. The CDR3 loop is CSVEGQTNYGYTF. Here the CDR3 DNA reads TGCAGCGTTGAAGGGCAGACTAACTATGGCTACACCTTC.

The gene calls are TRBV14 and TRBJ2-7, with TRBD1 identical over 8 bases. CDR1 and CDR2 (germline): SGHDN, FVKESK. Germline trimming cut 4 bases from V and 6 bases from J; bases unmatched to any gene: 8. The CDR3 is 14 amino acids. The CDR3 bases are TGTGCCAGCAGCCCTCGGACAGGGATGTTCGAGCAGTACTTC. It specifies CASSPRTGMFEQYF.

The chain carries TRBV18 and TRBJ1-1; weak D call: TRBD1 (6 bases). Germline V CDR1 and CDR2: KGHSH, LQKENI. V was cut by 2 bases and J by 4 bases, with 11 bases left in between. The CDR3 sequence is 14 residues long. The CDR3 protein is CASSPGGGVTEAFF. CDR3 nucleotide sequence: TGTGCCAGCTCACCAGGAGGGGGTGTCACTGAAGCTTTCTTT.

The gene calls are TRBV12-3 or TRBV12-4 and TRBJ2-1, with D possibly being TRBD1 or TRBD2 (5 bases each). The V and J ends lost 4 bases and 5 bases respectively, with 18 bases between them. The CDR3 has 16 residues. CDR3 residues: CASSSRQRRRNNEQFF. CDR3 sequence (DNA): TGTGCCAGCAGTTCAAGACAGCGACGGAGGAACAATGAGCAGTTCTTC.

This clonotype appeared a few times. V is TRBV6-2 or TRBV6-3 and J is TRBJ1-5; no firm D call. Germline-derived CDR1 and CDR2 are MNHEY and SVGEGT. V dropped 7 bases and J dropped 0 bases, with 7 bases sitting between them. CDR3 length: 13 amino acids. The CDR3 sequence is CASNVYSNQPQHF. The CDR3 DNA sequence: TGTGCCAGCAACGTATATAGCAATCAGCCCCAGCATTTT.

This clonotype has a count of ten or more. The rearrangement joins TRBV18 to TRBJ2-1; 11 nucleotides line up with TRBD2. The CDR3 loop spans 15 amino acids. V gave up 2 bases and J gave up 7 bases; unmatched junction bases: 4. Germline V lookup: CDR1 KGHSH, CDR2 LQKENI. The CDR3 loop is CASSPTSGGRNEQFF. CDR3 sequence (DNA): TGTGCCAGCTCACCAACTAGCGGGGGTCGGAATGAGCAGTTCTTC.

Only a few counts were recorded for this clonotype. This chain connects TRBV12-3 or TRBV12-4 to TRBJ2-1, with D unclear. V gave up 4 bases and J gave up 10 bases, with 8 bases separating them. This CDR3 region has 11 residues. The DNA for the CDR3 is TGTGCCAGCAGTTCCCTTGAGGAGCAGTTCTTC. It encodes CASSSLEEQFF.

This clonotype has just a few counts. The chain uses TRBV18 and TRBJ2-5; D tentatively reads TRBD1 or TRBD2 (5 bases each). CDR3 length: 14 residues. V was shortened by 3 bases and J by 4 bases, with 12 bases between the two germline ends. Germline V gene sequence: CDR1 KGHSH, CDR2 LQKENI. CDR3 nucleotide sequence: TGTGCCAGCTCACCCAACGGGACCCCAGAGACCCAGTACTTC. It codes for CASSPNGTPETQYF.

The CDR3 spells CASSLDRQRPYGYTF. DNA for the CDR3: TGTGCCAGCAGCTTGGACAGGCAGCGCCCTTATGGCTACACCTTC. J is TRBJ1-2 and V is TRBV5-4; D perhaps matches TRBD1 (5 bases). V was shortened by 0 bases and J by 5 bases, with 14 bases between the two germline ends. This CDR3 is built from 15 residues. Germline assignment: CDR1 SGHNT and CDR2 YYREEE (reference sequence).

This clonotype was observed a handful of times. The chain has TRBV7-2 and TRBJ2-4; D uncertain. V was pared by 3 bases and J by 0 bases, with 6 bases between. CDR1 and CDR2 from the germline V gene are SGHTA and FQGNSA. This CDR3 spans 14 amino acids. CDR3 nucleotides: TGTGCCAGCAGCTTCTGGCAAGCCAAAAACATTCAGTACTTC. Amino acid sequence: CASSFWQAKNIQYF.